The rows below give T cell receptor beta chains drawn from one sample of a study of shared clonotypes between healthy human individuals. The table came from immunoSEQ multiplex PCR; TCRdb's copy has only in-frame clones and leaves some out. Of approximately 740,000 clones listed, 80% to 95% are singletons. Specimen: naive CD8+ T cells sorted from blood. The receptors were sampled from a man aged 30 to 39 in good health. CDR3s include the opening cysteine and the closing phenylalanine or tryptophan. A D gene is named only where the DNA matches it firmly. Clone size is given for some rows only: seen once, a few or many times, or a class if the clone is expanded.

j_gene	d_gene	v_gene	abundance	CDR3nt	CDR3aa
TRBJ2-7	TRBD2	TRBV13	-	TGTGCCAGCAGCGGGACTAGCGGGAGGGCCGGGGAGCAGTACTTC	CASSGTSGRAGEQYF
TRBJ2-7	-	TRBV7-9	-	TGTGCCAGCAGCGGTGGACTTACCATATACGAGCAGTACTTC	CASSGGLTIYEQYF
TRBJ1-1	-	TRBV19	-	TGTGCCAGTAGTATTAGTGAGACAGACACTGAAGCTTTCTTT	CASSISETDTEAFF
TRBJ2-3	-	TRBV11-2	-	TGTGCCAGCAGCACCGTCGGCGGGCTAGAGGGGGATACGCAGTATTTT	CASSTVGGLEGDTQYF
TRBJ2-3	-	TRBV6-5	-	TGTGCCAGCAGTTACTCCTACACAGATACGCAGTATTTT	CASSYSYTDTQYF
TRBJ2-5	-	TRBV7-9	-	TGTGCCAGCAGCTTCTCGGGCGAGTTTTCCTTCAAGACCCAGTACTTC	CASSFSGEFSFKTQYF
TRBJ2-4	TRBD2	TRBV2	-	TGTGCCAGCAGTGAAGGGGCTAGCGGGAGGAATAACATTCAGTACTTC	CASSEGASGRNNIQYF
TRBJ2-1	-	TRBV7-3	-	TGTGCCAGCAGCTTAAAGGACCCCTACAATGAGCAGTTCTTC	CASSLKDPYNEQFF
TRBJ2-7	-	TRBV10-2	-	TGCGCCAGCAGTGACTCAAACTTGTACGAGCAGTACTTC	CASSDSNLYEQYF
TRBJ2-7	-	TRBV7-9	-	TGTGCCAGCAGCTTACCCCAGTACGAGCAGTACTTC	CASSLPQYEQYF
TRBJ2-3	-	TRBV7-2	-	TGTGCCAGCAGCCCGGACAGCACAGATACGCAGTATTTT	CASSPDSTDTQYF
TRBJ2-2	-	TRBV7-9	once	TGTGCCAGCAGCCCATGGGGGGTGATGACCGGGGAGCTGTTTTTT	CASSPWGVMTGELFF
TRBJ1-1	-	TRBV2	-	TGTGCCAGCAGTCGACAGGATTCGATGAACACTGAAGCTTTCTTT	CASSRQDSMNTEAFF
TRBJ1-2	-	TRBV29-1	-	TGCAGCGTTGAGATACCAGGGAGCTATGGCTACACCTTC	CSVEIPGSYGYTF
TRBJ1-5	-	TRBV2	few	TGTGCCAGCAGCAGACAGAACAATCAGCCCCAGCATTTT	CASSRQNNQPQHF
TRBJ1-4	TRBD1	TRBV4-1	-	TGCGCCAGCAGCCCCCGGGACAGGGATAATGAAAAACTGTTTTTT	CASSPRDRDNEKLFF
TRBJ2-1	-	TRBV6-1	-	TGTGCCAGCAGGGTTTGGGCAGGGCGTGATGAGCAGTTCTTC	CASRVWAGRDEQFF
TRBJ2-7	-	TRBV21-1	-	TGTGCCAGCAGCAAAGCGTCCGGAAGCGACAGTGGAGCCTACGAGCAGTACTTC	CASSKASGSDSGAYEQYF
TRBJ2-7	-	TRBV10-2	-	TGCGCCAGCAGTGAGCAGGGTCCCTACGAGCAGTACTTC	CASSEQGPYEQYF
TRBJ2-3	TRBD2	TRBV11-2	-	TGTGCCAGCAGCTTAGATTTCCTAGCGGGAGGGCCCACAGATACGCAGTATTTT	CASSLDFLAGGPTDTQYF